This passage covers 26 T cell receptor beta chains from one sample sequenced in a study of T cell repertoires in urothelial bladder cancer. TCRdb keeps only in-frame clones here, not all; method: immunoSEQ multiplex PCR. Here the sample spans some 11,000 clones, under 70% being singletons. The specimen sequenced was tumor-infiltrating cells from bladder cancer. The receptor source for this set is a human donor with a benign inflammatory bladder lesion.

This clone has a handful of counts. J is TRBJ2-7 and V is TRBV5-1, with 9 bases matching TRBD1. V trimming: 0 bases; J trimming: 7 bases; junction bases outside the gene matches: 5. The CDR3 loop spans 14 amino acids. The germline V gene has CDR1 SGHRS and CDR2 YFSETQ. In DNA form, the CDR3 reads TGCGCCAGCAGCTTGGGGACAGGGGCGTTGGAGCAGTACTTC. This translates into CASSLGTGALEQYF.

The genes are TRBV13 and TRBJ2-7, with 7 positions matching TRBD1. Germline values: CDR1 PRHDT, CDR2 FYEKMQ (reference sequence). There are 13 residues in the CDR3. V was clipped by 5 bases and J by 3 bases; unmatched bases: 4. The DNA for the CDR3 is TGTGCCAGCAGCCGACAGGGAGACTACGAGCAGTACTTC. Amino acids: CASSRQGDYEQYF.

This clone was recorded a few times. This chain uses TRBV5-1 with TRBJ2-7; D possibly corresponds to TRBD1 (5 bases). The length of the CDR3 is 15 residues. The germline V and J ends were trimmed by 0 bases and 0 bases, with 10 bases remaining between them. CDR1 SGHRS and CDR2 YFSETQ come from the germline V gene. CDR3 coding DNA: TGCGCCAGCAGCTTGGTAGCTGGGGCCTCCTACGAGCAGTACTTC. This gives the protein CASSLVAGASYEQYF.

This clone qualifies as medium-sized. At the DNA level, this CDR3 is encoded by other sequences in the same sample as well. The chain is built from TRBV11-1 and TRBJ1-1; D might be TRBD1 (5 bases). Trimming took off 1 base at V and 5 bases at J, with 11 bases between the two ends. CDR1 and CDR2 (germline): SGHAT, FQDESV (reference sequence). The CDR3 loop spans 14 amino acids. CDR3 in DNA: TGTGCCAGCAGCTTAGGAAGGGGCCCTACTGAAGCTTTCTTT. This codes for CASSLGRGPTEAFF.

The chain links TRBV18 to TRBJ2-3; 9 positions agree with TRBD2. The length of the CDR3 is 16 residues. With V trimmed by 1 base and J by 2 bases, 4 bases remained unmatched. The germline V gene has CDR1 KGHSH and CDR2 LQKENI. The CDR3 DNA reads TGTGCCAGCTCACCACAAGGGACTAGCCTCACAGATACGCAGTATTTT. It specifies CASSPQGTSLTDTQYF.

The chain employs TRBV11-2 and TRBJ2-5; no definite D call. Germline CDR1 and CDR2: SGHAT and FQNNGV. CDR3 size: 14 residues. Trimming left V 0 bases short and J 2 bases short, with 7 bases between. The CDR3 loop is CASSLEPTQETQYF. Written as DNA, the CDR3 is TGTGCCAGCAGCTTAGAGCCTACTCAAGAGACCCAGTACTTC.

This chain connects TRBV10-1 to TRBJ2-3, with D perhaps matching TRBD2 (5 bases). Trimming removed 6 bases from V and 3 bases from J, with 10 bases in between. The CDR3 length is 13 residues. Germline values: CDR1 WNHNN, CDR2 SYGVQD (reference sequence). The CDR3 DNA follows: TGCGCCAGCAGCGAAGCGGATACAGATACGCAGTATTTT. Its protein product is CASSEADTDTQYF.

The chain links TRBV11-3 to TRBJ2-2, with D possibly being TRBD1 (5 bases). V was pared by 2 bases and J by 8 bases, with 12 bases between. The CDR3 is 14 amino acids. Germline V gene data show CDR1 as SGHNT and CDR2 as YENEEA. Here the CDR3 DNA reads TGTGCCAGCAGCTTACATGGGGCAACAGGGGAGCTGTTTTTT. Translated, it gives CASSLHGATGELFF.

This chain links TRBV5-6 with TRBJ2-1; the match to TRBD2 covers 7 bases. The V gene's germline CDR1 is SGHDT and CDR2 YYEEEE. J gave up 4 bases and V 1 base, and 11 bases lay outside the gene matches. The CDR3 totals 17 residues. CDR3 residues: CASSLSSGSGTYNEQFF. As DNA, the CDR3 is TGTGCCAGCAGCTTGTCTAGCGGAAGCGGGACGTACAATGAGCAGTTCTTC. Looking up the rest from reference TRBV5-6 and TRBJ2-1 gives the full variable domain: DAGVTQSPTHLIKTRGQQVTLRCSPKSGHDTVSWYQQALGQGPQFIFQYYEEEERQRGNFPDRFSGHQFPNYSSELNVNALLLGDSALYLCASSLSSGSGTYNEQFFGPGTRLTVL.

Comment on this clone: At one of its ends the junction is not consistent with the germline gene, which may arise from a read error. CDR3 loop: CASSHPGGQPNAEAFF. In DNA form, the CDR3 reads TGCGCCAGCAGCCACCCAGGGGGACAACCGAACGCTGAAGCTTTCTTT. The chain recombines TRBV5-1 with TRBJ1-1; 7 bases are shared with TRBD1. The germline CDR1 and CDR2 sequences are SGHRS and YFSETQ. The length of the CDR3 is 16 residues.

The V gene is TRBV6-1, the J gene TRBJ2-7; TRBD2 might be the D (5 bases). The germline V and J ends were trimmed by 10 bases and 3 bases, with 13 bases remaining between them. Germline assignment: CDR1 MNHNS and CDR2 SASEGT. This CDR3 spans 12 amino acids. CDR3 bases: TGTGCCACCACCGGACTGGGCTACGAGCAGTACTTC. This sequence encodes CATTGLGYEQYF.

This rearrangement joins TRBV29-1 to TRBJ2-1; 7 nucleotides match TRBD1. CDR1 SQVTM and CDR2 ANQGSEA come from the germline V gene. CDR3 size: 13 residues. V lost 7 bases and J lost 6; bases outside the gene matches: 9. Written as DNA, the CDR3 is TGCAGCGAAACCAAGGCAGGGGGCAATGAGCAGTTCTTC. Translated: CSETKAGGNEQFF.

This chain joins TRBV7-2 and TRBJ2-7, with D maybe TRBD2 (5 bases). CDR3 length: 15 residues. V was shortened by 2 bases and J by 1 base, with 12 bases between the two germline ends. CDR1 is SGHTA and CDR2 is FQGNSA in the germline V gene. The CDR3 sequence is CASSLSGLSSYEQYF. The CDR3 region has the DNA TGTGCCAGCAGCTTATCCGGACTTTCATCCTACGAGCAGTACTTC.

In its sample, this clone was seen once. CDR3 region: CASSPTGGNEQFF. CDR3 in DNA: TGTGCCAGCAGCCCAACAGGGGGCAATGAGCAGTTCTTC. V is TRBV7-3 and J is TRBJ2-1; 8 nucleotides match TRBD1. With 5 bases clipped from V and 6 bases from J, the junction kept 3 bases outside the gene matches. Germline values: CDR1 SGHTA, CDR2 FQGTGA. There are 13 residues in the CDR3.

The V call is TRBV10-2, the J call TRBJ2-3; the match to TRBD1 covers 8 bases. The CDR3 spans 12 residues. CDR1 and CDR2 (germline): WSHSY, SAAADI. Unmatched junction bases numbered 4, after V lost 5 bases and J lost 9 bases. In DNA form, the CDR3 reads TGCGCCAGCAGTACCGACAGGGGCACGCAGTATTTT. Encoded protein: CASSTDRGTQYF.

The DNA for the CDR3 is TGTGCCAGTAGTATGGACACGGTGGGGTATGGCTACACCTTC. Translated: CASSMDTVGYGYTF. The chain combines TRBV19 with TRBJ1-2, with D maybe TRBD1 (5 bases). CDR1 and CDR2 (germline): LNHDA, SQIVND (reference sequence). The CDR3 totals 14 residues. Trimming pared 3 bases from V and 5 bases from J, leaving 13 bases between.

The chain is built from TRBV6-6 and TRBJ1-2; D gene ambiguous. CDR1 and CDR2 (germline): MNHNY, SVGAGI (reference sequence). The CDR3 consists of 11 residues. Trimming shortened V by 8 bases and J by 1 base, and 5 bases separated the two germline ends. The CDR3 spells CASGLNYGYTF. The CDR3 DNA is TGTGCCAGCGGACTTAACTATGGCTACACCTTC.

The genes are TRBV12-5 and TRBJ2-7; 7 bases map to TRBD1. Germline V gene sequence: CDR1 LGHNT, CDR2 FRNRAP. The CDR3 is 16 amino acids. The trim removed 3 bases at V and 3 bases at J, leaving 11 bases unmatched. This CDR3 is CASGFRVRGQIYEQYF. The CDR3 DNA follows: TGTGCTAGTGGTTTCCGCGTTCGGGGACAGATCTACGAGCAGTACTTC.

The V and J genes are TRBV19 and TRBJ1-3; D is unresolved. Germline assignment: CDR1 LNHDA and CDR2 SQIVND (reference sequence). This CDR3 has 16 amino acids. The V end was cut by 3 bases, the J end by 0 bases, with 12 bases between. DNA of the CDR3: TGTGCCAGTAGTATTCGGAAGGCGACCTCTGGAAACACCATATATTTT. It yields the protein CASSIRKATSGNTIYF.

The chain uses TRBV10-1 and TRBJ1-5; 8 positions match TRBD1. Germline V CDR1 and CDR2: WNHNN, SYGVQD (reference sequence). This CDR3 is built from 15 residues. V lost 2 bases, J lost 3 bases, and 3 bases stayed unmatched. The CDR3 sequence: CASSERDRLNQPQHF. The DNA of the CDR3 is TGCGCCAGCAGTGAGAGGGACAGGCTCAATCAGCCCCAGCATTTT.

The DNA for the CDR3 is TGCGCCAGCAGCTTGGCCCAAGGGTCGAGTGGCTATGGCTACACCTTC. It yields the protein CASSLAQGSSGYGYTF. The chain has TRBV5-1 and TRBJ1-2; no firm D call. V dropped 0 bases and J dropped 4 bases, with 16 bases sitting between them. The CDR3 spans 16 residues. Germline V gene lookup returns CDR1 SGHRS and CDR2 YFSETQ.

This clone has a handful of counts. The J gene is TRBJ1-4, the V gene TRBV4-2; TRBD1 agrees at 10 bases. Germline V gene lookup returns CDR1 LGHNA and CDR2 YNFKEQ. V was pared by 5 bases and J by 7 bases, with 7 bases of the junction left unmatched. The CDR3 length is 15 residues. Here the CDR3 reads CASSFRDRGVEKLFF. The CDR3 DNA sequence: TGTGCCAGCAGCTTCCGGGACAGGGGCGTTGAAAAACTGTTTTTT.

The rearrangement links TRBV7-8 to TRBJ2-5; D is uncertain. The V gene's germline CDR1 is SGHVS and CDR2 FQNEAQ. With 6 bases removed from V and 2 bases from J, the gap between germline ends came to 10 bases. This CDR3 comprises 13 residues. CDR3 sequence (DNA): TGTGCCAGCAGACGCGCTATGCAAGAGACCCAGTACTTC. This sequence encodes CASRRAMQETQYF.

This chain joins TRBV7-6 and TRBJ2-1; 8 nucleotides agree with TRBD2. The trim removed 5 bases at V and 10 bases at J, leaving 10 bases unmatched. This CDR3 spans 14 amino acids. Germline lookup yields CDR1 SGHVS and CDR2 FNYEAQ. CDR3 nucleotides: TGTGCCAGCAGCCTGCTTAGCGGGGACGGGGAGCAGTTCTTC. Translated: CASSLLSGDGEQFF.

The chain carries TRBV4-1 and TRBJ2-7, with D maybe TRBD1 (6 bases). V lost 0 bases, J lost 2 bases, and 14 bases lay in between. This CDR3 contains 16 residues. The V gene's germline CDR1 is MGHRA and CDR2 YSYEKL. CDR3 residues: CASSQDTQGTAYEQYF. Written as DNA, the CDR3 is TGCGCCAGCAGCCAAGATACCCAGGGGACGGCCTACGAGCAGTACTTC.

The rearrangement uses TRBV28 and TRBJ1-2, with D unclear. Trimming removed 6 bases at V and 8 bases at J, with 13 bases between. This CDR3 is 12 amino acids long. Germline V gene sequence: CDR1 MDHEN, CDR2 SYDVKM. The DNA for the CDR3 is TGTGCCAGCAGGAAAACGCAAACAGGCTACACCTTC. Translated, it gives CASRKTQTGYTF.